Listed below are T cell receptor beta chains from one sample, sequenced in a study of cytotoxic CD8 clonotypes in ibrutinib-treated CLL. Clones were read by immunoSEQ multiplex PCR, and TCRdb kept only the in-frame ones, dropping some. The repertoire has some 150,000 clones, about 84% of them found once; the top ten carry roughly 7.2%. The sample consisted of PBMCs, taken after 36 months of ibrutinib treatment. Receptors were obtained from a human donor with chronic lymphocytic leukemia. CDR3s include the opening cysteine and the closing phenylalanine or tryptophan. A D gene is named only where the DNA matches it firmly. Not every row has a clone size; where given, it reads once, few, many or a size class.

d_gene	abundance	j_gene	v_gene	CDR3nt	CDR3aa
TRBD2	-	TRBJ2-5	TRBV18	TGTGCCAGCTCACCTGCGGGACTAGCAGGAGAGACCCAGTACTTC	CASSPAGLAGETQYF
-	-	TRBJ2-3	TRBV7-3	TGTGCCAGCAGCTTAACCAGGGCAGATACGCAGTATTTT	CASSLTRADTQYF
-	once	TRBJ2-2	TRBV18	TGTGCCAGCTCCCGGGGGACTGACTTCACCGGGGAGCTGTTTTTT	CASSRGTDFTGELFF
-	-	TRBJ1-5	TRBV21-1	TGTGCCAGCAGCAGCCCCGGGACAGGACATCAGCCCCAGCATTTT	CASSSPGTGHQPQHF
TRBD2	-	TRBJ2-1	TRBV19	TGTGCCAGTAGTAAGGGACTAGCGAGGTACAATGAGCAGTTCTTC	CASSKGLARYNEQFF
-	-	TRBJ2-1	TRBV7-6	TGTGCCAGCTCGTTGGTCAGAGGTTACAATGAGCAGTTCTTC	CASSLVRGYNEQFF
-	-	TRBJ2-5	TRBV11-2	TGTGCCAGCAGCTTAGTGGTGTGGCAAGAGACCCAGTACTTC	CASSLVVWQETQYF
-	-	TRBJ1-1	TRBV7-2	TGTGCCAGCAGAAGACAGGAGAACACTGAAGCTTTCTTT	CASRRQENTEAFF
-	-	TRBJ1-5	TRBV27	TGTGCCAGCAGACCTTATAGCAATCAGCCCCAGCATTTT	CASRPYSNQPQHF
TRBD2	-	TRBJ2-7	TRBV9	TGTGCCAGCAGCATTTCTAGCGGGGGGAGGTACGAGCAGTACTTC	CASSISSGGRYEQYF
-	-	TRBJ2-2	TRBV6-4	TGTGCCAGCAGTGACGGGTTGAGCGGGGAGCTGTTTTTT	CASSDGLSGELFF
-	-	TRBJ2-1	TRBV5-1	TGCGCCAGCAGCGAACAGGGTCCCAAGGGTGAGCAGTTCTTC	CASSEQGPKGEQFF
-	-	TRBJ2-7	TRBV7-3	TGTGCCAGCAGCATTAACCTGGGGGAGCAGTACTTC	CASSINLGEQYF
-	-	TRBJ1-5	TRBV5-6	TGTGCCAGCAGCTTGGGGGGGGATCAGCCCCAGCATTTT	CASSLGGDQPQHF
TRBD1	few	TRBJ2-4	TRBV5-4	TGTGCCAGCAGCAGGGGGACAGGGGTCATTCAGTACTTC	CASSRGTGVIQYF
-	-	TRBJ2-5	TRBV10-3	TGTGCCATCAGTGAGGGGCTAGCAGAGACCCAGTACTTC	CAISEGLAETQYF
-	few	TRBJ2-1	TRBV20-1	TGCAGTGCTGGGGACTTCAGGGAGCAGTTCTTC	CSAGDFREQFF
-	-	TRBJ2-2	TRBV7-9	TGTGCCAGCAGCTTAGGGGGCAGGGACACCGGGGAGCTGTTTTTT	CASSLGGRDTGELFF
-	few	TRBJ1-4	TRBV11-2	TGTGCCAGCAGCTTAGTGGTTAATGAAAAACTGTTTTTT	CASSLVVNEKLFF